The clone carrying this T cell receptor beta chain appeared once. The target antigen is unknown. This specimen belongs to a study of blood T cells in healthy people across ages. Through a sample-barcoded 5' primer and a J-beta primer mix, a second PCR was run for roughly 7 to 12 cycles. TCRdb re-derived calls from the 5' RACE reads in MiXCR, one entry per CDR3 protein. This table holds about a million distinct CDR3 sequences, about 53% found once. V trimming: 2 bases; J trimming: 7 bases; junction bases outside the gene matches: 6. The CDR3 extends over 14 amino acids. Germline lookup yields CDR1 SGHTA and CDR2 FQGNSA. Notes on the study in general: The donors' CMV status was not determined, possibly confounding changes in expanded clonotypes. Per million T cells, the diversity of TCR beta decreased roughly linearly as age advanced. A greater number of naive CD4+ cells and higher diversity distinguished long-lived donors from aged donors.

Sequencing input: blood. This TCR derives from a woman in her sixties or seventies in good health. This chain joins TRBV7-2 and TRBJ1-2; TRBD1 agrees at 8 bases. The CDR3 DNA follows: TGTGCCAGCAGCTTAACCGGGACAGGCCTTGGCTACACCTTC. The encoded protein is CASSLTGTGLGYTF.